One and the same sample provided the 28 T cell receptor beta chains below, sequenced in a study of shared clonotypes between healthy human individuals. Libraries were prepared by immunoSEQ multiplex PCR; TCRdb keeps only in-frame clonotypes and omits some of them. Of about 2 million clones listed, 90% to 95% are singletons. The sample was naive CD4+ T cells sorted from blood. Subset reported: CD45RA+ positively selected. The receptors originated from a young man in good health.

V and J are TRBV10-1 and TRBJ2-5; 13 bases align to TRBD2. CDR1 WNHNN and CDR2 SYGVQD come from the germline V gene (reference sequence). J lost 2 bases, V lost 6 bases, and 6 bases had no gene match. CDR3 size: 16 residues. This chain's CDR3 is CASSSGLAGEQETQYF. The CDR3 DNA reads TGCGCCAGCAGCTCCGGACTAGCGGGGGAGCAAGAGACCCAGTACTTC.

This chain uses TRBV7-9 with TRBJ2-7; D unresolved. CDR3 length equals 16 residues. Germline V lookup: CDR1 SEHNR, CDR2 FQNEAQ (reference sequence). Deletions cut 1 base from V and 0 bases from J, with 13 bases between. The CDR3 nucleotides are TGTGCCAGCAGCTTAGTGGAGACTGGTAGCTCCTACGAGCAGTACTTC. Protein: CASSLVETGSSYEQYF.

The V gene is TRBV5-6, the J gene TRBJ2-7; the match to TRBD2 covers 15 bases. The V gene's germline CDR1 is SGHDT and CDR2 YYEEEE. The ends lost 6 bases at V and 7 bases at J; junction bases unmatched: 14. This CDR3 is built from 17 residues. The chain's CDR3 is CASNLGGLAGGSGEQYF. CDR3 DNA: TGTGCCAGCAATCTGGGGGGACTAGCGGGAGGATCGGGAGAGCAGTACTTC.

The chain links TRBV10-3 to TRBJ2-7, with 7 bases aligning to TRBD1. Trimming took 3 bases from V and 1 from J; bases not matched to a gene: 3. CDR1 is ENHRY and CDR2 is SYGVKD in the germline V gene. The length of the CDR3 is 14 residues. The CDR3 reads CAISDTGVSYEQYF. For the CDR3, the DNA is TGTGCCATCAGTGATACAGGGGTTTCCTACGAGCAGTACTTC.

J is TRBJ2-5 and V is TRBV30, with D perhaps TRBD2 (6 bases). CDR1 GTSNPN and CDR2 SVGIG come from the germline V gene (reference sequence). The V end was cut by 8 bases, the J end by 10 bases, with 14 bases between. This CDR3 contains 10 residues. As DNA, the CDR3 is TGTGCCCTGGAGGTGGGGGGCCAGTACTTC. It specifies CALEVGGQYF. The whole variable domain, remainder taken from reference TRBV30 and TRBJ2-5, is SQTIHQWPATLVQPVGSPLSLECTVEGTSNPNLYWYRQAAGRGLQLLFYSVGIGQISSEVPQNLSASRPQDRQFILSSKKLLLSDSGFYLCALEVGGQYFGPGTRLLVL.

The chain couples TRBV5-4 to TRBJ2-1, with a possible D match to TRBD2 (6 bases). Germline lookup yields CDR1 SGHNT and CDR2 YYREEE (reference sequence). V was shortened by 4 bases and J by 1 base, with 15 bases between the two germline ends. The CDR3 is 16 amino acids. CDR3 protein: CASSPKDGRSYNEQFF. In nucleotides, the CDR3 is TGTGCCAGCAGCCCCAAAGATGGGAGGTCCTACAATGAGCAGTTCTTC.

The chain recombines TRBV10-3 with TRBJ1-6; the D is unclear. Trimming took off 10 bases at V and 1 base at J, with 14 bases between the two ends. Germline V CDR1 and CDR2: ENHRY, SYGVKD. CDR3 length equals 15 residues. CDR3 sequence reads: CATRTQDSYNSPLHF. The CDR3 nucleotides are TGTGCCACCCGGACCCAGGATTCCTATAATTCACCCCTCCACTTT.

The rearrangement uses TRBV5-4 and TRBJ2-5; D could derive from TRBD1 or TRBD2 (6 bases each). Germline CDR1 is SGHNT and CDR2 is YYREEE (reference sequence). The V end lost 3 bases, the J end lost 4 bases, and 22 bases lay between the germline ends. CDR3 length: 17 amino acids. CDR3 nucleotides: TGTGCCAGCAGCTCAACAGGGAGGAACGACGGGGGAGAGACCCAGTACTTC. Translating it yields CASSSTGRNDGGETQYF.

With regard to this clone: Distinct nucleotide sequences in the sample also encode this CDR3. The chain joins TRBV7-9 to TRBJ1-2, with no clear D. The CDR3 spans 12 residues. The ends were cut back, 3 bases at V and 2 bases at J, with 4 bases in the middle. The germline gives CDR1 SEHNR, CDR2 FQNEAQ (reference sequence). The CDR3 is CASSLANYGYTF. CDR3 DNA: TGTGCCAGCAGCTTGGCAAACTATGGCTACACCTTC. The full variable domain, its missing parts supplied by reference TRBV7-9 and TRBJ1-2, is DTGVSQNPRHKITKRGQNVTFRCDPISEHNRLYWYRQTLGQGPEFLTYFQNEAQLEKSRLLSDRFSAERPKGSFSTLEIQRTEQGDSAMYLCASSLANYGYTFGSGTRLTVV.

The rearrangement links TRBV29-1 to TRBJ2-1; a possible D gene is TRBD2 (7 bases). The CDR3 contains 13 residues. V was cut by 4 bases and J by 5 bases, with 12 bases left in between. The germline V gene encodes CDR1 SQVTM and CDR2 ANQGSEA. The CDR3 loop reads CSVGGGGNNEQFF. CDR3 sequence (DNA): TGCAGCGTTGGGGGAGGGGGAAACAATGAGCAGTTCTTC.

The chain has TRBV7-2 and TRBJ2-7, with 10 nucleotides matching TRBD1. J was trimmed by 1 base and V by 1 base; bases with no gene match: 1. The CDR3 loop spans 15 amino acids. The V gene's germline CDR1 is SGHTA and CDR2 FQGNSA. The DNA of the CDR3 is TGTGCCAGCAGCTTAGAGGGACAGGGGTCCTACGAGCAGTACTTC. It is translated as CASSLEGQGSYEQYF.

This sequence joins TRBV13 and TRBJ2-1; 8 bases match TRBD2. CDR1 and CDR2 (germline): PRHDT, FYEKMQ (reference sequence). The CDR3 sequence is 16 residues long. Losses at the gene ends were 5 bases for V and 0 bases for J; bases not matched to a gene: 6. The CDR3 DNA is TGTGCCAGCAGCAAAATTACTAGCGGCTCCTACAATGAGCAGTTCTTC. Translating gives CASSKITSGSYNEQFF.

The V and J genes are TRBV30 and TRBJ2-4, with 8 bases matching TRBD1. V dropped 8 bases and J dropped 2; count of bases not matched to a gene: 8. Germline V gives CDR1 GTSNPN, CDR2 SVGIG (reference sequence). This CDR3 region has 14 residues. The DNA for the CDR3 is TGTGCCACCCTCCGGACAGGGACCAAAAACATTCAGTACTTC. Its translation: CATLRTGTKNIQYF.

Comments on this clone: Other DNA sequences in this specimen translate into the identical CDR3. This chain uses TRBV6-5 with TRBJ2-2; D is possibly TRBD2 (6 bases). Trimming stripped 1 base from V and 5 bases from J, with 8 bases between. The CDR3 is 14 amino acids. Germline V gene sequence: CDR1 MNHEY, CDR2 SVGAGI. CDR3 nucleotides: TGTGCCAGCAGTTACTTGGGGGGAACCGGGGAGCTGTTTTTT. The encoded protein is CASSYLGGTGELFF.

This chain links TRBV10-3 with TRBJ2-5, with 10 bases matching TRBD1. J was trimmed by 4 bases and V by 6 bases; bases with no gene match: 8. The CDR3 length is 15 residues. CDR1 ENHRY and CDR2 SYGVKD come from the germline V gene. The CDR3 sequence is CAISERQGASETQYF. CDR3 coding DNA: TGTGCCATCAGCGAACGACAGGGGGCGTCAGAGACCCAGTACTTC.

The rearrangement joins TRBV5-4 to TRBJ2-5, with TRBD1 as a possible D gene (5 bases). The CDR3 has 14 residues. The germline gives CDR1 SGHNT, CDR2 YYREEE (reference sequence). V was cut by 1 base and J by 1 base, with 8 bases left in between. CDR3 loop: CASSLQQVQETQYF. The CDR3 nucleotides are TGTGCCAGCAGCTTGCAACAGGTCCAAGAGACCCAGTACTTC.

The CDR3, as DNA: TGTGCCAGCAGTCTGGACAGGGCACAGGACACCATATATTTT. Its protein is CASSLDRAQDTIYF. This rearrangement joins TRBV2 to TRBJ1-3; 8 bases map to TRBD1. Germline-derived CDR1 and CDR2 are SNHLY and FYNNEI. The V and J ends lost 5 bases and 8 bases, in that order; junction bases with no gene match: 8. The CDR3 loop spans 14 amino acids.

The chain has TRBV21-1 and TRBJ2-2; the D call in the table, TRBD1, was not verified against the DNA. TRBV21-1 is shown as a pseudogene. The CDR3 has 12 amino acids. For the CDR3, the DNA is TGTGCCAGCAGGGACAGAACCGGGGAGCTGTTTTTT. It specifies CASRDRTGELFF.

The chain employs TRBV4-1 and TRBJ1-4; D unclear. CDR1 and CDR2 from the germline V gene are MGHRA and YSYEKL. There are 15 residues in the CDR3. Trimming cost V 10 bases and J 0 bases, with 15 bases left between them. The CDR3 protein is CATGGVTPTNEKLFF. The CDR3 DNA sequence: TGCGCCACTGGTGGGGTTACACCAACTAATGAAAAACTGTTTTTT.

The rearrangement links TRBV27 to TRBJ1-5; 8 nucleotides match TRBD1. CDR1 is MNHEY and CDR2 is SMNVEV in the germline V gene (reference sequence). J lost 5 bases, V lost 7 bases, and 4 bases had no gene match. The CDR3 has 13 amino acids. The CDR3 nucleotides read TGTGCCAGCACCCTGACAGGGGATCAGCCCCAGCATTTT. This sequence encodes CASTLTGDQPQHF.

CDR3 loop: CASRPGTASYNEQFF. CDR3 DNA: TGTGCCAGCAGGCCCGGGACAGCCTCCTACAATGAGCAGTTCTTC. This chain links TRBV6-5 with TRBJ2-1, with 7 bases fitting TRBD1. Germline CDR1 and CDR2: MNHEY and SVGAGI. Unmatched junction bases numbered 5, after V lost 6 bases and J lost 0 bases. The CDR3 contains 15 residues.

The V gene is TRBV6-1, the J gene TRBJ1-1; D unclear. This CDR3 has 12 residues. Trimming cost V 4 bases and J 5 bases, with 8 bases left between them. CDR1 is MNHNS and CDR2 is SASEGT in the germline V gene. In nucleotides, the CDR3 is TGTGCCAGCAGTGCAAGGCGAACTGAAGCTTTCTTT. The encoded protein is CASSARRTEAFF.

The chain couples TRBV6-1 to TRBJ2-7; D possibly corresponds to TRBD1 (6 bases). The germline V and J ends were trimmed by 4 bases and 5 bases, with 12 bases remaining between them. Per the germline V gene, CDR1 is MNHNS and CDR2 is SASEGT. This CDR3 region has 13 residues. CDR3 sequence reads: CASSVYRADEQYF. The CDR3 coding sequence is TGTGCCAGCAGTGTCTACAGGGCAGACGAGCAGTACTTC.

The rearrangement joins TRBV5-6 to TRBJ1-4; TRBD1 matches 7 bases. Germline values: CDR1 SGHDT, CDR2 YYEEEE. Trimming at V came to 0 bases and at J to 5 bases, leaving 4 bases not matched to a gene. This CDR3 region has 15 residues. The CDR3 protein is CASSLGTGKNEKLFF. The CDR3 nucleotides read TGTGCCAGCAGCTTGGGGACAGGCAAGAATGAAAAACTGTTTTTT.

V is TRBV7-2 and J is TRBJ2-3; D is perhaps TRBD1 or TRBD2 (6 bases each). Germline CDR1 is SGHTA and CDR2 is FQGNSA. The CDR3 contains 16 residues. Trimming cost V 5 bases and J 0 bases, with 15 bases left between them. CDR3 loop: CASSPNDGGSTDTQYF. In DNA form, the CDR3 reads TGTGCCAGCAGCCCCAATGACGGGGGCAGCACAGATACGCAGTATTTT.

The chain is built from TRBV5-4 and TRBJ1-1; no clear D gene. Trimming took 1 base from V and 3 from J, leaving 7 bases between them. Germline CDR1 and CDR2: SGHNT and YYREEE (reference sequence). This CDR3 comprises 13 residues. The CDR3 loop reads CASSLPGDTEAFF. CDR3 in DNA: TGTGCCAGCAGCTTGCCGGGAGACACTGAAGCTTTCTTT.

In DNA form, the CDR3 reads TGTGCCAGCAGCCGTGACAGCGCTGGAAACACCATATATTTT. Its translation is CASSRDSAGNTIYF. This chain connects TRBV11-2 to TRBJ1-3; the D gene is possibly TRBD1 (5 bases). Germline values: CDR1 SGHAT, CDR2 FQNNGV. The CDR3 sequence is 14 residues long. V shed 5 bases and J shed 2 bases, with 10 bases lying between them.

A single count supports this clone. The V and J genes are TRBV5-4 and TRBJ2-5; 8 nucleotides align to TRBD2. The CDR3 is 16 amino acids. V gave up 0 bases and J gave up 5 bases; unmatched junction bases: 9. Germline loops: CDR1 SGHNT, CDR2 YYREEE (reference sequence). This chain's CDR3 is CASSLEGLEVRETQYF. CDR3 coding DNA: TGTGCCAGCAGCTTGGAGGGACTAGAGGTCCGGGAGACCCAGTACTTC.